This T cell receptor beta chain stems from a study of glioma-infiltrating T cells. About the study: Approximately 990,000 peripheral T cells were targeted at roughly 4.5- to 10-fold coverage. The study's findings and limits: Patients with low tissue-blood divergence carried a signature set of shared blood CDR3 motifs.

The iRepertoire nested amplicon-rescue multiplex PCR amplified TCR alpha and beta CDR3s from RNA. From the multiplex PCR reads, TCRdb called clonotypes with MiXCR, one entry per CDR3 protein. The sample has 400,000 or so distinct CDR3 sequences; roughly 41% are singletons. Germline CDR1 SQVTM, CDR2 ANQGSEA. V lost 6 bases, J lost 4 bases, and 11 bases stayed unmatched. The CDR3 has 15 amino acids. About this clonotype itself: Its antigen is unidentified.

The sample comprised glioma tissue, nonneoplastic brain tissue, or PBMCs (not recorded which). This sequence joins TRBV29-1 and TRBJ2-7; 11 bases are a match to TRBD1. This clonotype was obtained from a human donor with low-grade glioma or glioblastoma, undergoing nonglioma brain surgery, or in good health (not recorded which). In DNA, the CDR3 is TGCAGCGTCCTCTCGGACAGGGGGCTACTATACGAGCAGTACTTC. This sequence encodes CSVLSDRGLLYEQYF.